This is a list of T cell receptor beta chains from one sample in a study of blood T cell repertoires in COVID-19. Sequencing used immunoSEQ multiplex PCR; TCRdb keeps in-frame clones, though not all of them. The sample has over 200,000 clones, over 75% seen once. The sample consisted of peripheral blood. The receptors were sampled from a human donor in a cohort sampled during active COVID-19. The CDR3 runs from the conserved cysteine through the conserved F or W. A D gene is named only where the DNA matches it firmly.

>15|TRBV7-7|TRBD2|TRBJ2-3
CASSLAGTRTDTQYF
>16|TRBV28|NA|TRBJ2-7
CASSLRRADYTYEQYF
>15|TRBV10-1|NA|TRBJ2-1
CASSGPRERYNEQFF
>14|TRBV28|NA|TRBJ1-5
CASLEGDSNQPQHF
>14|TRBV5-1|TRBD2|TRBJ2-1
CASSQLAGPNEQFF
>15|TRBV4-1|TRBD2|TRBJ2-7
CASSQTTSGRYEQYF
>13|TRBV7-2|TRBD2|TRBJ2-5
CASRSGRGETQYF
>14|TRBV28|TRBD2|TRBJ2-5
CASSGTSGVGTQYF
>15|TRBV6-5|TRBD2|TRBJ2-1
CASSSMGGDIGEQFF
>12|TRBV18|TRBD1|TRBJ2-7
CASSTGAYEQYF
>14|TRBV7-3|NA|TRBJ1-2
CASSEQGRNYGYTF
>14|TRBV2|NA|TRBJ2-1
CASSEGGRPLGQFF
>15|TRBV7-3|NA|TRBJ2-3
CASSLGGRSTDTQYF
>13|TRBV5-6|NA|TRBJ2-7
CASSLRRLYEQYF
>14|TRBV19|TRBD1|TRBJ1-1
CATGDRGYGTEAFF
>14|TRBV28|TRBD1|TRBJ2-7
CASSLGTGAHEQYF
>20|TRBV5-1|NA|TRBJ2-1
CASSWPPPGGTGGPKSEQFF
>14|TRBV27|NA|TRBJ2-7
CASSFQTGYYEQYF
>14|TRBV6-5|TRBD2|TRBJ2-7
CASRTSGGSYEQYF
>13|TRBV6-4|TRBD1|TRBJ1-1
CASSLDRHTEAFF
>16|TRBV5-1|TRBD2|TRBJ2-3
CASSGTSGSGTDTQYF
>14|TRBV5-1|NA|TRBJ2-3
CASSLQGMGDTQYF
>15|TRBV6-1|TRBD2|TRBJ2-5
CASSEGAGVQETQYF
>15|TRBV19|NA|TRBJ1-3
CASTLTGNAGNTIYF
>19|TRBV28|TRBD2|TRBJ2-1
CASSDLGLAGGSSYNEQFF
>15|TRBV5-1|TRBD1|TRBJ1-5
CASSSGQGASQPQHF
>17|TRBV28|TRBD1|TRBJ1-3
CASSFLGQGVKGNTIYF
>14|TRBV9|NA|TRBJ2-6
CASSRGGGANVLTF
>17|TRBV21-1|NA|TRBJ1-4
CASRPGQGSIGNEKLFF
>15|TRBV4-2|TRBD2|TRBJ2-7
CASSQASGNVYEQYF
>15|TRBV6-2/TRBV6-3|NA|TRBJ2-7
CASSYLVGVINEQYF
>15|TRBV7-9|TRBD1|TRBJ1-5
CASSRTGGGNQPQHF
>11|TRBV7-2|NA|TRBJ1-2
CASSLRYGYTF
>14|TRBV6-4|TRBD1|TRBJ1-5
CASSDRGTDQPQHF
>16|TRBV6-1|TRBD1|TRBJ1-2
CASSEGNRGNDYGYTF
>13|TRBV30|TRBD1|TRBJ1-1
CAWKTGGDTEAFF
>18|TRBV2|TRBD2|TRBJ2-3
CASSKGASGTASTDTQYF
>15|TRBV5-6|NA|TRBJ1-1
CASSLVGDLSPEAFF
>14|TRBV5-1|TRBD1|TRBJ2-7
CASGRWGQGSGQYF
>14|TRBV2|TRBD2|TRBJ2-7
CASSGVAGGSEQYF
>14|TRBV27|TRBD1|TRBJ2-5
CASSPTGGAETQYF
>14|TRBV1|NA|TRBJ1-4
CTIRRGTANEKLFF
>17|TRBV9|NA|TRBJ1-5
CASSDPSGGPSNQPQHF
>15|TRBV30|TRBD1|TRBJ1-5
CAWISDRGSNQPQHF
>13|TRBV11-2|NA|TRBJ1-1
CASSLVGNTEAFF
>12|TRBV30|TRBD2|TRBJ2-7
CAGTSGNYEQYF
>14|TRBV18|NA|TRBJ2-7
CASSPPQGQYEQYF
>16|TRBV5-6|TRBD1|TRBJ1-5
CASSLGGTGKIQPQHF
>15|TRBV28|TRBD1|TRBJ1-4
CASSLSDRGGEKLFF